The 7 T cell receptor beta chains in this list originate from one sample, sequenced in a study of blood T cell repertoires in COVID-19. The data were produced by immunoSEQ multiplex PCR, yet TCRdb's version contains in-frame clones alone and is incomplete. Of 120,000 or so clones in the sample, 75% to 80% were seen once. Sequenced: peripheral blood. The receptors originated from a human donor in a cohort sampled during active COVID-19.

V gene TRBV2 combines with J gene TRBJ1-2, with D perhaps matching TRBD1 (5 bases). Between the trimmed V and J ends, which lost 8 bases and 3 bases, there was a span of 13 bases. The CDR3 has 13 residues. Germline CDR1 SNHLY, CDR2 FYNNEI. For the CDR3, the DNA is TGTGCCAGCGTCTTCAGGGTTGACTATGGCTACACCTTC. Its protein is CASVFRVDYGYTF.

In its sample, this clone was seen a few times. V usage is TRBV30 and J usage is TRBJ2-1; TRBD2 matches 9 bases. CDR3 length: 13 residues. The V gene end was trimmed by 5 bases and the J gene end by 9 bases; junction bases not matched to a gene: 8. Germline V gives CDR1 GTSNPN, CDR2 SVGIG (reference sequence). Written as DNA, the CDR3 is TGTGCCTGGGGGCGGGGGGGCCTGGTTGAGCAGTTCTTC. Translating it yields CAWGRGGLVEQFF.

This clone was seen just once. This chain links TRBV6-5 with TRBJ2-7, with a tentative D call TRBD2 (6 bases). The length of the CDR3 is 14 residues. Trimming left V 8 bases short and J 0 bases short, with 14 bases between. Germline assignment: CDR1 MNHEY and CDR2 SVGAGI. For the CDR3, the DNA is TGTGCCAGCTCGTTAGCGGTGAGCTCCTACGAGCAGTACTTC. Encoded protein: CASSLAVSSYEQYF.

The chain couples TRBV6-1 to TRBJ2-7; TRBD2 is a possible D gene (6 bases). V shed 1 base and J shed 4 bases, with 14 bases lying between them. CDR1 is MNHNS and CDR2 is SASEGT in the germline V gene. The CDR3 contains 15 residues. The CDR3 DNA reads as TGTGCCAGCAGTGAAGAACACCCGGGGACTTACGAGCAGTACTTC. It specifies CASSEEHPGTYEQYF.

CDR3: CASSATSGADTQYF. The CDR3 nucleotides read TGTGCCAGCAGCGCAACTAGCGGGGCAGATACGCAGTATTTT. The chain is built from TRBV9 and TRBJ2-3; TRBD2 agrees at 10 bases. Trimming at V came to 3 bases and at J to 4 bases, leaving 2 bases not matched to a gene. Germline V lookup: CDR1 SGDLS, CDR2 YYNGEE. The CDR3 length is 14 residues.

The chain combines TRBV27 with TRBJ2-1; TRBD2 agrees at 9 bases. In germline, CDR1 is MNHEY, CDR2 SMNVEV (reference sequence). With 0 bases clipped from V and 4 bases from J, the junction kept 7 bases outside the gene matches. This CDR3 has 17 residues. CDR3 in amino acids: CASSLSGTSRGYNEQFF. CDR3 bases: TGTGCCAGCAGTTTATCGGGGACTAGCAGGGGTTACAATGAGCAGTTCTTC.

The chain is built from TRBV21-1 and TRBJ2-4; the table's D call TRBD2 went unverified against the DNA. TRBV21-1 is listed as a pseudogene. This CDR3 is built from 14 residues. The CDR3 loop reads CASSHRLVQNIQYF. The CDR3 region has the DNA TGTGCCAGCAGCCATCGACTCGTTCAAAACATTCAGTACTTC.